This TCR beta chain was sequenced for a study of cytomegalovirus exposure and HLA in healthy donors. Study-wide background: Earlier results showed roughly 120 million unique TCR beta sequences derived from some 190 million T cells. Study observations and caveats: TCR sequences were mostly rare, though some public TCRs occurred in many donors.

CDR3 size: 16 residues. Trimming shortened V by 1 base and J by 6 bases, and 16 bases separated the two germline ends. Germline CDR1 is LNHNV and CDR2 is YYDKDF (reference sequence). Comment on this clone: No antigen is known for it.

The PCR used 60 Vbeta and 13 Jbeta primers. Sequencing used immunoSEQ multiplex PCR; TCRdb keeps in-frame clones, though not all of them. The sample gives around 49,000 clones, less than 85% of which show up once; around 8% is in the top ten. This chain uses TRBV15 with TRBJ1-5; the D gene is possibly TRBD1 (5 bases). Material: PBMCs. The TCR sequence derives from a man aged 30 to 39 in good health and CMV-seropositive. CDR3 residues: CATSRVQGGTGQPQHF. CDR3 coding DNA: TGTGCCACCAGCAGAGTCCAGGGCGGGACGGGTCAGCCCCAGCATTTT.